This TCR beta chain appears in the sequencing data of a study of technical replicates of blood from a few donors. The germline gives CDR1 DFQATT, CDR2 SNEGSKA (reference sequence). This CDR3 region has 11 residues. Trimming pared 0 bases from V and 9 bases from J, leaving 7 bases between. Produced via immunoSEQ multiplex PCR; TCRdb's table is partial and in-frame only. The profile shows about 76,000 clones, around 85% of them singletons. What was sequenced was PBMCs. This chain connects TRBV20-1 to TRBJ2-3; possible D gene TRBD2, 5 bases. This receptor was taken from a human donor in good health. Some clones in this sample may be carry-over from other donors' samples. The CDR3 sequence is CSARDRRTQYF. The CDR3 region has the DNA TGCAGTGCTAGAGATCGGAGGACGCAGTATTTT.